The 26 T cell receptor beta chains in this list originate from one sample, sequenced in a study of blood T cells in healthy people across ages. A J-beta primer mix and a sample-barcoded 5' primer were used in a second PCR of roughly 6 to 12 cycles. TCRdb recomputed calls from the 5' RACE reads with MiXCR, one row per CDR3 protein. The sample contains 450,000 to 650,000 distinct CDR3 sequences, less than 25% of which appear only once. A further study also used this sample, focusing on T cells of mothers and their children.

Material: blood. The receptor set was obtained from a boy aged 5 to 17 in good health.

The J gene is TRBJ1-1, the V gene TRBV9; D unresolved. V lost 3 bases, J lost 1 base, and 16 bases lay in between. CDR3 length: 16 residues. CDR1 and CDR2 from the germline V gene are SGDLS and YYNGEE. This CDR3 reads CASSAGLEGENTEAFF. In nucleotides, the CDR3 is TGTGCCAGCAGCGCAGGATTGGAGGGAGAGAACACTGAAGCTTTCTTT.

On this clonotype: The CDR3 does not close with the conserved phenylalanine or tryptophan, likely indicating a read error. It is unclear where the CDR3 begins or ends on the DNA, so no DNA is shown, and the CDR3 is as TCRdb lists it. This chain links TRBV6-5 with TRBJ1-1. The CDR3 numbers 13 amino acids, ends counted. Germline assignment: CDR1 MNHEY and CDR2 SVGAGI. CDR3 in amino acids: CASSSGLRPGTFL.

This clonotype appeared a few times. The V call is TRBV7-9, the J call TRBJ2-5; either TRBD1 or TRBD2 may fit D (6 bases each). The closer fit of TRBJ2-7 to the DNA end suggests the J call may be wrong. Per germline, CDR1 SEHNR and CDR2 FQNEAQ (reference sequence). The CDR3 runs to 16 residues. CDR3 residues: CASSLVGGLFLIEQYF. The DNA of the CDR3 is TGTGCCAGCAGCTTAGTAGGGGGACTTTTCCTTATCGAGCAGTACTTC.

This chain joins TRBV7-2 and TRBJ2-2; no clear D. This CDR3 has 15 amino acids. The V end lost 3 bases, the J end lost 6 bases, and 14 bases lay between the germline ends. Germline assignment: CDR1 SGHTA and CDR2 FQGNSA. The CDR3 loop is CASSLTSSRPGELFF. The DNA for the CDR3 is TGTGCCAGCAGCTTGACGAGCTCCCGACCCGGGGAGCTGTTTTTT.

This clonotype was observed at least ten times. The chain has TRBV7-9 and TRBJ2-4, with D unresolved. This CDR3 has 14 residues. Germline assignment: CDR1 SEHNR and CDR2 FQNEAQ (reference sequence). Trimming removed 7 bases from V and 1 base from J, with 11 bases in between. The CDR3 protein is CASTLSIAKNIQYF. CDR3 DNA sequence: TGTGCCAGCACCCTCAGTATCGCCAAAAACATTCAGTACTTC.

V usage is TRBV6-2 or TRBV6-3 and J usage is TRBJ2-7; D gene uncertain. From germline, CDR1 is MNHEY and CDR2 SVGEGT. The germline V and J ends were trimmed by 6 bases and 1 base, with 13 bases remaining between them. There are 14 residues in the CDR3. The CDR3 DNA follows: TGTGCCAGCAGAATGGAAGGGTTGTCCTACGAGCAGTACTTC. This translates into CASRMEGLSYEQYF.

For this clonotype: This may be a read error, as it is one base from a much larger clone. The V and J genes are TRBV20-1 and TRBJ2-5, with a weak D call TRBD2 (6 bases). The CDR3 is made up of 15 amino acids. The germline CDR1 and CDR2 sequences are DFQATT and SNEGSKA (reference sequence). The CDR3 nucleotides are TGCAGTGCCAGATCGGCGGGGAGTTTTAAAGAGACCCAGTGCTTC. Translation: CSARSAGSFKETQCF.

This clonotype was counted between two and nine times. This rearrangement joins TRBV20-1 to TRBJ2-5; the D gene is possibly TRBD2 (5 bases). Trimming stripped 3 bases from V and 11 bases from J, with 16 bases between. CDR3 length: 12 residues. Germline V lookup: CDR1 DFQATT, CDR2 SNEGSKA (reference sequence). CDR3 nucleotide sequence: TGCAGTGCTAGGGAGGACGCGTGGGAGCAGTACTTC. Translated: CSAREDAWEQYF.

This clonotype was detected many times. The CDR3 bases are TGTGCCAGCAGCCCCGGGACAGCTTCCTACGAGCAGTACTTC. Encoded protein: CASSPGTASYEQYF. This chain connects TRBV12-3 or TRBV12-4 to TRBJ2-7; the match to TRBD1 covers 7 bases. CDR3 length equals 14 residues. Trimming took 6 bases from V and 1 from J; bases not matched to a gene: 6.

This clonotype was observed a few times. V gene TRBV12-3 or TRBV12-4 combines with J gene TRBJ2-3; 15 nucleotides align to TRBD2. With V trimmed by 5 bases and J by 2 bases, 11 bases remained unmatched. The CDR3 has 19 amino acids. This CDR3 is CASSADSGLAGGFTDTQYF. DNA of the CDR3: TGTGCCAGCAGTGCCGACTCGGGACTAGCGGGGGGCTTCACAGATACGCAGTATTTT.

The V call is TRBV27, the J call TRBJ2-3; 8 bases line up with TRBD1. Germline CDR1 reads MNHEY; CDR2 reads SMNVEV (reference sequence). Germline trimming cut 5 bases from V and 6 bases from J; bases unmatched to any gene: 16. This CDR3 has 17 amino acids. In DNA form, the CDR3 reads TGTGCCAGCAGTCCGCCGCTTGCAGGGGGCACGAGGGATACGCAGTATTTT. This gives the protein CASSPPLAGGTRDTQYF.

The chain couples TRBV24-1 to TRBJ1-5; D is unclear. V was shortened by 4 bases and J by 0 bases, with 6 bases between the two germline ends. This CDR3 is built from 14 residues. Germline CDR1 is KGHDR and CDR2 is SFDVKD. In nucleotides, the CDR3 is TGTGCCACCAGTGACCTATATAGCAATCAGCCCCAGCATTTT. As protein: CATSDLYSNQPQHF.

The chain uses TRBV7-9 and TRBJ1-1, with a tentative D call TRBD1 (6 bases). The CDR3 is made up of 12 amino acids. Between the trimmed V and J ends, which lost 4 bases and 11 bases, there was a span of 14 bases. The germline CDR1 and CDR2 sequences are SEHNR and FQNEAQ (reference sequence). The CDR3 loop is CASSSDRIGAFF. In DNA form, the CDR3 reads TGTGCCAGCAGCTCTGACAGGATTGGGGCTTTCTTT.

This clonotype was counted many times. CDR3 loop: CASSLTLAGLSYEQYF. The CDR3 bases are TGTGCCAGCAGTTTGACCCTAGCGGGGCTCTCCTACGAGCAGTACTTC. The chain employs TRBV28 and TRBJ2-7; the match to TRBD2 covers 9 bases. The germline gives CDR1 MDHEN, CDR2 SYDVKM. CDR3 length equals 16 residues. V shed 3 bases, J shed 0 bases, and the junction held 6 bases outside the gene matches. The whole variable domain, remainder taken from reference TRBV28 and TRBJ2-7, is DVKVTQSSRYLVKRTGEKVFLECVQDMDHENMFWYRQDPGLGLRLIYFSYDVKMKEKGDIPEGYSVSREKKERFSLILESASTNQTSMYLCASSLTLAGLSYEQYFGPGTRLTVT.

The chain employs TRBV7-9 and TRBJ1-1; a weak D match, TRBD1 (6 bases). Deletions cut 3 bases from V and 1 base from J, with 12 bases between. Germline assignment: CDR1 SEHNR and CDR2 FQNEAQ (reference sequence). The CDR3 is 15 amino acids. The CDR3 loop is CASSFDGGKNTEAFF. The CDR3, as DNA: TGTGCCAGCAGCTTTGATGGGGGCAAGAACACTGAAGCTTTCTTT.

This clonotype was seen more than once but under ten times. This chain joins TRBV7-2 and TRBJ2-3; tentative D call: TRBD1 (5 bases). Germline-derived CDR1 and CDR2 are SGHTA and FQGNSA. Trimming removed 0 bases from V and 3 bases from J, with 13 bases in between. CDR3 length equals 16 residues. CDR3: CASSLASQGGTDTQYF. The DNA for the CDR3 is TGTGCCAGCAGCTTAGCTAGTCAGGGTGGGACAGATACGCAGTATTTT.

This clonotype was seen only a few times. V and J are TRBV9 and TRBJ2-2, with a possible D match to TRBD2 (5 bases). The germline gives CDR1 SGDLS, CDR2 YYNGEE. The CDR3 sequence is 15 residues long. Trimming pared 0 bases from V and 6 bases from J, leaving 12 bases between. Here the CDR3 DNA reads TGTGCCAGCAGCGTAGGTGACTATCGGGCCGGGGAGCTGTTTTTT. Encoded protein: CASSVGDYRAGELFF.

The chain links TRBV20-1 to TRBJ2-1, with TRBD1 identical over 7 bases. This CDR3 is 12 amino acids long. Germline V CDR1 and CDR2: DFQATT, SNEGSKA (reference sequence). Trimming removed 6 bases from V and 11 bases from J; junction bases left unmatched: 10. CDR3 nucleotides: TGCAGTGCGACCGGGACAGATTTTAAGCAGTTCTTC. This encodes CSATGTDFKQFF.

This clonotype was found a few times. The CDR3 DNA reads TGCAGTGCTAGAGTAACCGGGGTCAACACCGGGGAGCTGTTTTTT. It yields the protein CSARVTGVNTGELFF. The rearrangement joins TRBV20-1 to TRBJ2-2; D is perhaps TRBD2 (5 bases). The V and J ends lost 1 base and 2 bases respectively, with 11 bases between them. This CDR3 region has 15 residues. Germline V gene data show CDR1 as DFQATT and CDR2 as SNEGSKA (reference sequence).

The chain uses TRBV28 and TRBJ2-3; D may be TRBD2 (7 bases). From germline, CDR1 is MDHEN and CDR2 SYDVKM. This CDR3 is built from 15 residues. Trimming removed 3 bases at V and 5 bases at J, with 15 bases between. The CDR3 region has the DNA TGTGCCAGCAGTTTCTTAGGCGGGGGACAAGATACGCAGTATTTT. This sequence encodes CASSFLGGGQDTQYF. Full variable domain (remainder filled in from reference TRBV28 and TRBJ2-3): DVKVTQSSRYLVKRTGEKVFLECVQDMDHENMFWYRQDPGLGLRLIYFSYDVKMKEKGDIPEGYSVSREKKERFSLILESASTNQTSMYLCASSFLGGGQDTQYFGPGTRLTVL.

Ten or more counts support this clonotype. V is TRBV6-2 or TRBV6-3 and J is TRBJ2-7; maybe TRBD1 (6 bases). Germline assignment: CDR1 MNHEY and CDR2 SVGEGT. CDR3 size: 13 residues. Trimming shortened V by 2 bases and J by 3 bases, and 8 bases separated the two germline ends. Written as DNA, the CDR3 is TGTGCCAGCAGTTACGGCAGGGGCTACGAGCAGTACTTC. The encoded protein is CASSYGRGYEQYF.

The rearrangement links TRBV6-6 to TRBJ1-1; D is possibly TRBD1 (6 bases). V was clipped by 2 bases and J by 3 bases, with 13 bases between them. The CDR3 is 15 residues long. Germline V gene lookup returns CDR1 MNHNY and CDR2 SVGAGI (reference sequence). CDR3 DNA sequence: TGTGCCAGCAGTTACATTTTCGCAGGGGACACTGAAGCTTTCTTT. Amino acids: CASSYIFAGDTEAFF.

The V gene is TRBV20-1, the J gene TRBJ1-1; no firm D call. Trimming stripped 3 bases from V and 3 bases from J, with 23 bases between. The length of the CDR3 is 17 residues. The germline V gene has CDR1 DFQATT and CDR2 SNEGSKA (reference sequence). In nucleotides, the CDR3 is TGCAGTGCTAGGGGGAACCGACGGATGAAATGGGACACTGAAGCTTTCTTT. Amino acid sequence: CSARGNRRMKWDTEAFF.

This clonotype was counted only a few times. V and J are TRBV20-1 and TRBJ2-5, with a tentative D call TRBD1 (7 bases). The J call is in doubt because the DNA end fits TRBJ2-1 better. The germline gives CDR1 DFQATT, CDR2 SNEGSKA (reference sequence). The CDR3 is made up of 16 amino acids. The CDR3 coding sequence is TGCAGTGCTAATTCCGGAGGAACAGGGGAGGATGGTGGGCAGTTCTTC. This gives the protein CSANSGGTGEDGGQFF.

This clonotype was counted only a few times. V is TRBV7-9 and J is TRBJ2-5, with a possible D match to TRBD1 (6 bases). V was trimmed by 2 bases and J by 9 bases, leaving 16 bases between them. The CDR3 consists of 14 residues. Germline assignment: CDR1 SEHNR and CDR2 FQNEAQ (reference sequence). As DNA, the CDR3 is TGTGCCAGCAGCTTATCCGGACAGCCGGAGGCCCAGTACTTC. Its translation: CASSLSGQPEAQYF.

The chain employs TRBV6-2 or TRBV6-3 and TRBJ2-1; 10 bases agree with TRBD2. This CDR3 has 15 residues. From germline, CDR1 is MNHEY and CDR2 SVGEGT. After removal of 7 bases from V and 9 bases from J, the junction contained 12 bases not matched to a gene. This chain's CDR3 is CASTGGSGRMFEQFF. CDR3 sequence (DNA): TGTGCCAGCACCGGAGGTAGCGGGAGGATGTTTGAGCAGTTCTTC.